Listed here is a single T cell receptor beta chain. The data are from a study of CD8 T cells in Susac syndrome. With random hexamers, reverse transcription was performed on about 0.5 to 1 ug of RNA. A multiplex approach, immunoSEQ multiplex PCR, amplified TCR beta CDR3 across 54 Vbeta and 13 Jbeta. One entry per CDR3 protein, called by TCRdb with MiXCR from the immunoSEQ multiplex PCR reads. The data contain 150,000 to 250,000 distinct CDR3 sequences, around 96% of them singletons. From blood CD8+ and CD4+ T cells, the TCR beta chain was sequenced. The clonotype was recovered from a human donor with multiple sclerosis. Sequencing used CD4+ T cells from PBMCs.

The CDR3 DNA is TGTGCCAGCTCATCAAGTACAGGGTTCGATCAGCCCCAGCATTTT. It codes for CASSSSTGFDQPQHF. The chain links TRBV18 to TRBJ1-5, with a possible D match to TRBD1 (6 bases). V dropped 5 bases and J dropped 5 bases, with 16 bases sitting between them. Germline V gene lookup returns CDR1 KGHSH and CDR2 LQKENI. The CDR3 length is 15 residues.